This T cell receptor (beta chain) was sequenced in a study of molecular identifiers for immune sequencing clone quantification. Listed TCR primers, together with previously described methods, were used for the bulk TCR libraries. TCRdb redid the calling of the PCR reads with MiXCR, one entry per CDR3 protein. The data show around 100,000 distinct CDR3 sequences, with approximately 40% seen just once and roughly 4.2% held by the top ten. Notes on this clonotype: The missing conserved phenylalanine or tryptophan at the end of this CDR3 makes a read error likely.

CDR1 and CDR2 from the germline V gene are MNHEY and SMNVEV (reference sequence). The CDR3 is 16 residues long. Trimming cost V 4 bases and J 8 bases, with 21 bases left between them. A CD8+CD4-CCR7+CD45RA+ phenotype served as the sorting definition for naive CD8 T cells. This sequence joins TRBV27 and TRBJ2-1; perhaps TRBD1 as D (5 bases). Material for sequencing was naive CD8+ T cells from blood, with Jurkat cell RNA spiked in. Regarding subset: FACS-sorted CD8+CD4-CCR7+CD45RA+ naive T cells. This sequence originates from a human donor in good health. Some libraries in this study had Jurkat cell RNA spiked in. The DNA of the CDR3 is TGTGCCAGCAGTTCCCTCCTCGGCAGGGTTGAGGATGAGCAGTTCTAC. This gives the protein CASSSLLGRVEDEQFY.